The clone carrying this T cell receptor beta chain came up many times. Its target is not known. These data come from a study of T cell repertoires in cytomegalovirus infection. Study overall: Public TCR beta signatures were indicative of both CMV infection and a matching HLA type. Findings of the study overall: Summed frequency of shared TCR beta families picked out CMV carriers who also had the relevant HLA.

Trimming took 1 base from V and 6 from J, leaving 13 bases between them. The V gene's germline CDR1 is MNHEY and CDR2 SMNVEV (reference sequence). The CDR3 is 15 amino acids. TCRdb reanalysed the reads using MiXCR and keeps one entry per CDR3 protein. Found here are hundreds of thousands of distinct CDR3 sequences, around 10% of them singletons; the top ten hold over 2.5%. The sequence was collected from a human donor in good health (CMV status not recorded). Some clones in this sample may be carry-over from other donors' samples. The chain combines TRBV27 with TRBJ2-1, with D hard to call. Source material: PBMCs. The CDR3 loop is CASSLYGVMANEQFF. The CDR3 DNA reads TGTGCCAGCAGTTTATACGGCGTTATGGCCAATGAGCAGTTCTTC.